A selection of T cell receptor beta chains follows, all from one sample in a study of blood T cell repertoires in COVID-19. Produced via immunoSEQ multiplex PCR; TCRdb's table is partial and in-frame only. The sample consists of approximately 230,000 clones, approximately 79% of them appearing once. The sequencing input was peripheral blood. These receptors were collected from a woman of 80 years or more with active or convalescent COVID-19. Both conserved end residues are part of each CDR3. The D gene is left open where the match is weak. Some rows have no size entry. The others give once, few or many, or a class for an expanded clone.

len,d_gene,j_gene,v_gene,abundance,CDR3aa,CDR3nt
15,NA,TRBJ1-5,TRBV9,NA,CASSAGGHVNQPQHF,TGTGCCAGCAGCGCCGGGGGGCATGTCAATCAGCCCCAGCATTTT
12,NA,TRBJ1-4,TRBV30,NA,CAWSWRNEKLFF,TGTGCCTGGAGCTGGCGGAATGAAAAACTGTTTTTT
11,NA,TRBJ1-2,TRBV20-1,NA,CSARRNYGYTF,TGCAGTGCTAGACGGAACTATGGCTACACCTTC
16,TRBD2,TRBJ2-1,TRBV24-1,once,CATSRGGASAYNEQFF,TGTGCCACCAGTCGGGGGGGGGCAAGTGCCTACAATGAGCAGTTCTTC
14,NA,TRBJ2-1,TRBV7-6,NA,CASSSLDTINEQFF,TGTGCCAGCAGCTCTTTAGACACCATCAATGAGCAGTTCTTC
16,TRBD2,TRBJ2-3,TRBV3-1/TRBV3-2,NA,CASSQEGGRLTDTQYF,TGTGCCAGCAGCCAAGAGGGCGGGAGGCTAACAGATACGCAGTATTTT
15,NA,TRBJ1-1,TRBV3-1/TRBV3-2,NA,CASSRKLGQNTEAFF,TGTGCCAGCAGCCGAAAACTTGGACAGAACACTGAAGCTTTCTTT
16,NA,TRBJ2-7,TRBV7-9,NA,CASSSNTQGSNDEQYF,TGTGCCAGCAGCTCCAATACTCAGGGGAGTAATGACGAGCAGTACTTC
15,TRBD1,TRBJ1-2,TRBV28,NA,CASSSQQGTYNGYTF,TGTGCCAGCAGTTCACAACAGGGGACTTATAATGGCTACACCTTC
15,TRBD1,TRBJ2-2,TRBV19,NA,CASSIRTGRPGELFF,TGTGCCAGTAGTATCCGGACAGGGAGGCCCGGGGAGCTGTTTTTT
15,NA,TRBJ1-5,TRBV4-2,once,CASSQAVQGNQPQHF,TGTGCCAGCAGCCAAGCGGTGCAGGGCAATCAGCCCCAGCATTTT
15,NA,TRBJ2-7,TRBV18,few,CASSPSSGRGYEQYF,TGTGCCAGCTCACCGAGTTCCGGGAGAGGCTACGAGCAGTACTTC
14,NA,TRBJ1-4,TRBV4-1,NA,CASSLRATNEKLFF,TGCGCCAGCAGTCTCAGGGCAACTAATGAAAAACTGTTTTTT
14,NA,TRBJ2-2,TRBV3-1/TRBV3-2,NA,CASSLTSNTGELFF,TGTGCCAGCAGCCTAACTAGCAACACCGGGGAGCTGTTTTTT
17,TRBD2,TRBJ2-1,TRBV5-6,NA,CASSFGVAGGTYNEQFF,TGTGCCAGCAGCTTCGGTGTGGCGGGAGGGACCTACAATGAGCAGTTCTTC
16,TRBD1,TRBJ1-1,TRBV3-1/TRBV3-2,NA,CASSSRTGRMNTEAFF,TGTGCCAGCAGCTCAAGGACAGGGCGAATGAACACTGAAGCTTTCTTT
16,NA,TRBJ1-2,TRBV18,NA,CASSLSQAGADYGYTF,TGTGCCAGCTCACTTTCCCAAGCGGGGGCAGACTATGGCTACACCTTC
13,TRBD1,TRBJ1-1,TRBV29-1,NA,CSVDGQGPTEAFF,TGCAGCGTTGATGGACAGGGTCCCACTGAAGCTTTCTTT
15,TRBD1,TRBJ2-5,TRBV5-1,NA,CASSSYRGLQETQYF,TGCGCCAGCAGCTCCTACAGGGGGCTCCAAGAGACCCAGTACTTC
13,TRBD1,TRBJ2-1,TRBV5-1,NA,CASAGTAYNEQFF,TGCGCCAGCGCCGGGACAGCCTACAATGAGCAGTTCTTC
14,TRBD1,TRBJ2-7,TRBV5-5,NA,CASTLTGGIDEQYF,TGTGCCAGCACCCTGACAGGGGGCATCGACGAGCAGTACTTC
14,NA,TRBJ1-2,TRBV4-2,once,CASSRLKGEDRYTF,TGTGCCAGCAGCCGCCTTAAGGGGGAAGATCGCTACACCTTC
15,NA,TRBJ2-1,TRBV2,once,CASRSSRGRYNEQFF,TGTGCCAGCAGGAGCTCCAGGGGCCGTTACAATGAGCAGTTCTTC
14,NA,TRBJ2-4,TRBV5-6,NA,CASSRGTAKNIQYF,TGTGCCAGCAGCCGCGGAACGGCCAAAAACATTCAGTACTTC
13,NA,TRBJ1-6,TRBV2,once,CASSGHGDSPLHF,TGTGCCAGCAGCGGACATGGGGATTCACCCCTCCACTTT